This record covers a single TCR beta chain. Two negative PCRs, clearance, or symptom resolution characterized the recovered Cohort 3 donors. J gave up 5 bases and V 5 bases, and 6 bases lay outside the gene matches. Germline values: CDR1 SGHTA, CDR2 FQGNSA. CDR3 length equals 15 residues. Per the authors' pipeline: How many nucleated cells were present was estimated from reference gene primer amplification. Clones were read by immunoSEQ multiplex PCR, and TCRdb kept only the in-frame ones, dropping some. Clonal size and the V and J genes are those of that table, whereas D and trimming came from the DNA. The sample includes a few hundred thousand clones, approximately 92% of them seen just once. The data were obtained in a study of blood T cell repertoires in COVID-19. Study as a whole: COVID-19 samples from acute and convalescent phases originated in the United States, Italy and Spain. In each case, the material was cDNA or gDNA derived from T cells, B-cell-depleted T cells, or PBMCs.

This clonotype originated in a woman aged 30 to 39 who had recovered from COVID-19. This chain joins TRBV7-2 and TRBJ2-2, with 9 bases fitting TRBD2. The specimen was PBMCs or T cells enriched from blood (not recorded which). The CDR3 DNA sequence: TGTGCCAGCAGCCCAGGGACTAGCCCGACCGGGGAGCTGTTTTTT. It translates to CASSPGTSPTGELFF.